Below are 25 T cell receptor beta chains sequenced from a single sample in a study of T cell repertoires in cytomegalovirus infection. TCRdb itself ran the reads through MiXCR, one entry per CDR3 protein. Of around 530,000 distinct CDR3 sequences in the sample, more than 20% were seen once. The sequenced sample consisted of PBMCs. The receptors were gathered from a human donor in good health (CMV status not recorded). Some clones in this sample may be carry-over from other donors' samples.

The chain has TRBV29-1 and TRBJ2-1; D not certain. The CDR3 contains 12 residues. With 0 bases removed from V and 6 bases from J, the gap between germline ends came to 6 bases. The germline V gene has CDR1 SQVTM and CDR2 ANQGSEA. The CDR3 nucleotides are TGCAGCGTTGAAGAGAACAGCAATGAGCAGTTCTTC. Translation gives CSVEENSNEQFF.

The chain combines TRBV19 with TRBJ1-3, with a weak D call TRBD1 (5 bases). Trimming took 1 base from V and 2 from J, leaving 6 bases between them. This CDR3 comprises 14 residues. Germline V gene lookup returns CDR1 LNHDA and CDR2 SQIVND (reference sequence). The CDR3 spells CASSIVGAGNTIYF. Here the CDR3 DNA reads TGTGCCAGTAGTATAGTAGGGGCTGGAAACACCATATATTTT.

The rearrangement uses TRBV12-3 or TRBV12-4 and TRBJ2-5; D remains ambiguous. The CDR3 spans 15 residues. CDR3 nucleotides: TGTGCTACGAAACAAAACGACGGAGTACAAGAGACCCAGTACTTC. As protein: CATKQNDGVQETQYF.

This clonotype was observed a few times. J is TRBJ2-3 and V is TRBV7-2; 8 bases are a match to TRBD2. Germline CDR1 is SGHTA and CDR2 is FQGNSA. The CDR3 has 15 residues. The trim removed 6 bases at V and 0 bases at J, leaving 5 bases unmatched. CDR3 nucleotides: TGTGCCAGCAGGGAATTAGCGGGAAGCACAGATACGCAGTATTTT. This codes for CASRELAGSTDTQYF.

The table lists this clonotype with many counts. The chain recombines TRBV7-8 with TRBJ1-1; D gene unclear. V was shortened by 10 bases and J by 1 base, with 13 bases between the two germline ends. The CDR3 is made up of 13 amino acids. Germline CDR1 is SGHVS and CDR2 is FQNEAQ. The CDR3 loop is CATTDQRNTEAFF. The CDR3 DNA follows: TGTGCCACGACCGACCAGAGGAACACTGAAGCTTTCTTT.

The rearrangement joins TRBV6-5 to TRBJ1-6; 8 bases fit TRBD1. The V gene end was trimmed by 0 bases and the J gene end by 6 bases; junction bases not matched to a gene: 4. The CDR3 extends over 16 amino acids. CDR1 and CDR2 from the germline V gene are MNHEY and SVGAGI. The CDR3 sequence is CASSYSRTGPNSPLHF. CDR3 bases: TGTGCCAGCAGTTACTCGAGGACAGGGCCTAATTCACCCCTCCACTTT.

This clonotype was seen only a few times. V is TRBV20-1 and J is TRBJ2-1; 9 nucleotides line up with TRBD2. The germline V gene encodes CDR1 DFQATT and CDR2 SNEGSKA (reference sequence). Losses at the gene ends were 2 bases for V and 6 bases for J; bases not matched to a gene: 2. This CDR3 region has 13 residues. This CDR3 reads CSARWREGNEQFF. CDR3 DNA: TGCAGTGCTAGATGGCGGGAGGGCAATGAGCAGTTCTTC.

The chain recombines TRBV5-8 with TRBJ2-4, with D perhaps assigned TRBD1 or TRBD2 (5 bases each). The CDR3 has 16 residues. With 4 bases removed from V and 1 base from J, the gap between germline ends came to 15 bases. CDR1 and CDR2 (germline): SGHTS, YDEGEE. The CDR3 DNA reads TGTGCCAGCAGCCGAGGGCCTGGGACGGCCAAAAACATTCAGTACTTC. Protein: CASSRGPGTAKNIQYF.

This clonotype was counted many times. The chain employs TRBV4-1 and TRBJ2-4; D not certain. This CDR3 has 14 amino acids. Germline CDR1 is MGHRA and CDR2 is YSYEKL. V lost 1 base to trimming and J lost 4 bases, with 8 bases between them. The CDR3 here is CASSQVGQKNIQYF. The CDR3 region has the DNA TGCGCCAGCAGCCAAGTAGGGCAGAAAAACATTCAGTACTTC.

This clonotype was counted only a few times. The rearrangement joins TRBV7-6 to TRBJ2-1; TRBD1 matches at 8 bases. Germline assignment: CDR1 SGHVS and CDR2 FNYEAQ. The CDR3 spans 15 residues. Germline trimming cut 4 bases from V and 5 bases from J; bases unmatched to any gene: 7. The CDR3 spells CASSSTGARNNEQFF. CDR3 sequence (DNA): TGTGCCAGCAGCTCGACAGGGGCCAGGAACAATGAGCAGTTCTTC. Using reference TRBV7-6 and TRBJ2-1 for the parts outside the CDR3, the full variable domain is GAGVSQSPRYKVTKRGQDVALRCDPISGHVSLYWYRQALGQGPEFLTYFNYEAQQDKSGLPNDRFSAERPEGSISTLTIQRTEQRDSAMYRCASSSTGARNNEQFFGPGTRLTVL.

This clonotype was observed many times. The CDR3 loop is CASSSGFHGGLAETQYF. CDR3 nucleotide sequence: TGTGCCAGCAGCTCAGGCTTCCACGGGGGCTTGGCGGAGACCCAGTACTTC. The chain employs TRBV7-2 and TRBJ2-5; the D gene could be TRBD1 or TRBD2 (6 bases each). Germline V gene data show CDR1 as SGHTA and CDR2 as FQGNSA. The CDR3 sequence is 17 residues long. The V and J ends lost 4 bases and 5 bases respectively, with 23 bases between them.

The V gene is TRBV7-6, the J gene TRBJ2-5; D not resolved. The germline V gene has CDR1 SGHVS and CDR2 FNYEAQ. The CDR3 totals 17 residues. The ends were cut back, 2 bases at V and 3 bases at J, with 19 bases in the middle. CDR3 coding DNA: TGTGCCAGCAGCTTATTTTCCGCGAGCGAAGTAGAAGAGACCCAGTACTTC. Protein sequence: CASSLFSASEVEETQYF.

This chain joins TRBV5-4 and TRBJ1-1; no definite D call. CDR3 size: 12 residues. Germline loops: CDR1 SGHNT, CDR2 YYREEE (reference sequence). V was cut by 3 bases and J by 7 bases, with 10 bases left in between. CDR3: CASSSLDGEAFF. As DNA, the CDR3 is TGTGCCAGCAGCTCCCTGGACGGTGAAGCTTTCTTT.

This clonotype showed up just a few times. The genes are TRBV28 and TRBJ1-2, with 7 bases that match TRBD1. The germline V gene has CDR1 MDHEN and CDR2 SYDVKM. V shed 4 bases, J shed 7 bases, and the junction held 9 bases outside the gene matches. The CDR3 is 14 amino acids. CDR3 in amino acids: CASSSTGELGGYTF. CDR3 nucleotide sequence: TGTGCCAGCAGTTCTACAGGGGAGTTGGGTGGCTACACCTTC.

The V and J genes are TRBV3-1 and TRBJ2-1; TRBD2 agrees at 7 bases. CDR1 and CDR2 (germline): LGHDT, YNNKEL (reference sequence). After removal of 5 bases from V and 6 bases from J, the junction contained 13 bases not matched to a gene. The CDR3 is made up of 16 amino acids. This chain's CDR3 is CASSDPGGSHSNEQFF. The CDR3 DNA reads TGTGCCAGCAGCGACCCAGGCGGGAGCCATTCCAATGAGCAGTTCTTC.

V usage is TRBV6-2 or TRBV6-3 and J usage is TRBJ2-5; TRBD2 agrees at 8 bases. Germline V gene lookup returns CDR1 MNHEY and CDR2 SVGEGT. Unmatched junction bases numbered 6, after V lost 8 bases and J lost 1 base. The CDR3 is made up of 14 amino acids. The CDR3 nucleotides are TGTGCCAGCCTAAGCGGGGGACTCCAAGAGACCCAGTACTTC. Protein: CASLSGGLQETQYF.

The V gene is TRBV7-2, the J gene TRBJ2-5, with D perhaps matching TRBD2 (5 bases). V lost 4 bases to trimming and J lost 3 bases, with 9 bases between them. The CDR3 is made up of 13 amino acids. The germline V gene encodes CDR1 SGHTA and CDR2 FQGNSA. CDR3 sequence reads: CASSYGIKETQYF. The CDR3 nucleotides read TGTGCCAGCAGCTACGGGATCAAAGAGACCCAGTACTTC.

This clonotype was seen many times. This chain uses TRBV7-6 with TRBJ2-3, with D perhaps TRBD1 or TRBD2 (5 bases each). Germline assignment: CDR1 SGHVS and CDR2 FNYEAQ. V lost 3 bases to trimming and J lost 2 bases, with 9 bases between them. The CDR3 consists of 14 residues. The CDR3 here is CASSLRGPTDTQYF. The CDR3 DNA reads TGTGCCAGCAGCTTGAGGGGTCCCACAGATACGCAGTATTTT.

The V call is TRBV11-3, the J call TRBJ2-2; tentatively, D is TRBD2 (5 bases). V dropped 4 bases and J dropped 6 bases, with 15 bases sitting between them. The CDR3 totals 15 residues. Germline CDR1 is SGHNT and CDR2 is YENEEA. The CDR3, as DNA: TGTGCCAGCAGCTCAAAATGGGCGGGCCCCGGGGAGCTGTTTTTT. As protein: CASSSKWAGPGELFF.

This clonotype showed up just a few times. The rearrangement uses TRBV24-1 and TRBJ2-1; D is unclear. This CDR3 is built from 15 residues. In germline, CDR1 is KGHDR, CDR2 SFDVKD. The V gene lost 7 bases and the J gene lost 8 bases, with 20 bases spanning the gap. CDR3: CATSPGIGKAHEQFF. The CDR3 bases are TGTGCCACCAGCCCAGGAATTGGGAAGGCACATGAGCAGTTCTTC.

This clonotype was seen only a few times. This chain joins TRBV7-2 and TRBJ2-7; 12 bases are a match to TRBD2. The V and J ends lost 4 bases and 3 bases, in that order; junction bases with no gene match: 4. This CDR3 is 15 amino acids long. CDR1 and CDR2 (germline): SGHTA, FQGNSA. The CDR3 region has the DNA TGTGCCAGCAGCTCCGGGACTAGCGGGCTCTACGAGCAGTACTTC. This gives the protein CASSSGTSGLYEQYF.

This clonotype was counted only a few times. This sequence joins TRBV14 and TRBJ2-2; D gene uncertain. Per germline, CDR1 SGHDN and CDR2 FVKESK. The ends were cut back, 4 bases at V and 2 bases at J, with 14 bases in the middle. The CDR3 covers 16 residues. The CDR3 DNA follows: TGTGCCAGCAGCCGGGAACGGGCCGTAAACACCGGGGAGCTGTTTTTT. It codes for CASSRERAVNTGELFF.

The chain combines TRBV5-1 with TRBJ1-4, with TRBD1 as a possible D gene (5 bases). This CDR3 spans 14 amino acids. V was pared by 4 bases and J by 8 bases, with 15 bases between. CDR1 and CDR2 (germline): SGHRS, YFSETQ. The CDR3 sequence is CASSLSGGEEKLFF. The DNA of the CDR3 is TGCGCCAGCAGCCTCTCGGGGGGGGAGGAAAAACTGTTTTTT.

This clonotype has ten or more counts. The CDR3 spells CASSRIMGQGAGEQYF. The CDR3 coding sequence is TGTGCCAGCAGCCGGATCATGGGACAGGGGGCGGGGGAGCAGTACTTC. The chain carries TRBV27 and TRBJ2-7; 12 bases map to TRBD1. The length of the CDR3 is 16 residues. CDR1 and CDR2 from the germline V gene are MNHEY and SMNVEV (reference sequence). The ends lost 6 bases at V and 7 bases at J; junction bases unmatched: 13.

The chain carries TRBV20-1 and TRBJ2-7; D may be TRBD1 (5 bases). Germline values: CDR1 DFQATT, CDR2 SNEGSKA (reference sequence). Trimming removed 3 bases at V and 4 bases at J, with 19 bases between. This CDR3 contains 15 residues. DNA for the CDR3: TGCAGTGCTAGTCTACTACAGGCGACGCCTTACGAGCAGTACTTC. Encoded protein: CSASLLQATPYEQYF.